The 24 T cell receptor beta chains given below trace back to one sample, sequenced in a study of Ad26.COV2.S vaccination and SARS-CoV-2 variants. Assay used: immunoSEQ multiplex PCR; TCRdb lists only in-frame clones, some missing. The table lists hundreds of thousands of clones, about nine tenths of them singletons. Noted treatment: approximately 18 received Ad26.COV2.S at low or high dose, single or two shots; 5 received placebo; per-sample allocation not given. Samples came from day 63 after the first vaccine or placebo injection. The sequences come from peripheral blood, collected in a trial of Ad26.COV2.S vaccine versus placebo. These receptors were obtained from a person between 18 and 65 years old who received the Ad26.COV2.S COVID-19 vaccine or a placebo.

The chain couples TRBV12-5 to TRBJ2-2; 12 bases align to TRBD1. Germline CDR1 and CDR2: LGHNT and FRNRAP. The CDR3 loop spans 16 amino acids. V lost 2 bases, J lost 7 bases, and 5 bases stayed unmatched. This chain's CDR3 is CASGLPGQGADGELFF. CDR3 bases: TGTGCTAGTGGTTTGCCGGGACAGGGGGCAGACGGGGAGCTGTTTTTT. The complete variable domain, with remaining parts taken from reference TRBV12-5 and TRBJ2-2, reads DARVTQTPRHKVTEMGQEVTMRCQPILGHNTVFWYRQTMMQGLELLAYFRNRAPLDDSGMPKDRFSAEMPDATLATLKIQPSEPRDSAVYFCASGLPGQGADGELFFGEGSRLTVL.

The CDR3 spells CASSLQGVWETQYF. The DNA for the CDR3 is TGCGCCAGCAGCTTACAGGGGGTGTGGGAGACCCAGTACTTC. The rearrangement joins TRBV5-1 to TRBJ2-5; 8 nucleotides agree with TRBD1. V lost 2 bases and J lost 5; bases outside the gene matches: 5. Germline V CDR1 and CDR2: SGHRS, YFSETQ. The length of the CDR3 is 14 residues.

The CDR3 region has the DNA TGTGCCAGCAGTTACGGGGACAGGCATAATGAAAAACTGTTTTTT. This codes for CASSYGDRHNEKLFF. J is TRBJ1-4 and V is TRBV6-5; 8 bases fit TRBD1. The CDR3 contains 15 residues. The junction had 3 bases not matched to a gene; V was cut back by 2 bases and J by 4 bases. Germline V gives CDR1 MNHEY, CDR2 SVGAGI.

This rearrangement joins TRBV10-2 to TRBJ2-4; no definite D call. V was pared by 3 bases and J by 9 bases, with 6 bases between. Germline V CDR1 and CDR2: WSHSY, SAAADI. This CDR3 contains 11 residues. This CDR3 is CASSEWGIQYF. CDR3 DNA: TGCGCCAGCAGTGAATGGGGCATTCAGTACTTC.

About this clone itself: One end of the junction does not line up with germline, which may come from a read error. The J gene is TRBJ1-1, the V gene TRBV10-3, with a weak D call TRBD1 (6 bases). This CDR3 comprises 13 residues. Germline CDR1 ENHRY, CDR2 SYGVKD. The DNA of the CDR3 is TGTGCCATCAGTGACCAAGGACAGCCTGAGGCTTTCTTT. It translates to CAISDQGQPEAFF.

This clone was recorded only once. The chain couples TRBV6-5 to TRBJ2-2; D is ambiguous. Trimming left V 6 bases short and J 0 bases short, with 5 bases between. The CDR3 contains 13 residues. CDR1 is MNHEY and CDR2 is SVGAGI in the germline V gene. Here the CDR3 DNA reads TGTGCCAGCAGCGTCACGAACACCGGGGAGCTGTTTTTT. This encodes CASSVTNTGELFF.

The rearrangement links TRBV10-2 to TRBJ2-3; 11 bases are shared with TRBD2. V trimming: 5 bases; J trimming: 6 bases; junction bases outside the gene matches: 10. Germline CDR1 and CDR2: WSHSY and SAAADI. CDR3 size: 16 residues. This CDR3 reads CASSLTSGGPRDTQYF. The CDR3 bases are TGCGCCAGCAGTCTCACTAGCGGGGGCCCTAGGGATACGCAGTATTTT.

The chain is built from TRBV6-6 and TRBJ2-7; D is uncertain. The length of the CDR3 is 14 residues. Germline V CDR1 and CDR2: MNHNY, SVGAGI (reference sequence). V dropped 2 bases and J dropped 2 bases, with 10 bases sitting between them. In nucleotides, the CDR3 is TGTGCCAGCAGTTACGGGTCCGAAACCTACGAGCAGTACTTC. Translated, it gives CASSYGSETYEQYF.

The gene calls are TRBV13 and TRBJ1-2; no clear D. The V gene lost 1 base and the J gene lost 6 bases, with 18 bases spanning the gap. The CDR3 has 16 amino acids. The V gene's germline CDR1 is PRHDT and CDR2 FYEKMQ (reference sequence). As DNA, the CDR3 is TGTGCCAGCAGCTTAGCCCCCCCTGGGGTGTCGGATGGCTACACCTTC. Translated, it gives CASSLAPPGVSDGYTF.

This chain connects TRBV3-1 (or the pseudogene TRBV3-2) to TRBJ1-3, with D uncertain. V gave up 3 bases and J gave up 4 bases, with 25 bases separating them. The CDR3 totals 19 residues. Per the germline V gene, CDR1 is LGHDT and CDR2 is YNNKEL (reference sequence). The CDR3 protein is CASSQFGLKRAEFGNTIYF. The CDR3 region has the DNA TGTGCCAGCAGCCAGTTCGGACTTAAACGGGCCGAATTCGGAAACACCATATATTTT.

The CDR3 sequence is CASSENRGRGYTF. DNA of the CDR3: TGTGCCAGCAGCGAAAACAGGGGACGGGGCTACACCTTC. J is TRBJ1-2 and V is TRBV7-3; 7 nucleotides match TRBD1. The germline V gene encodes CDR1 SGHTA and CDR2 FQGTGA. The CDR3 has 13 amino acids. V lost 5 bases to trimming and J lost 8 bases; unmatched junction nucleotides: 8.

The V call is TRBV5-6, the J call TRBJ1-2; D is undetermined. Trimming cost V 0 bases and J 3 bases, with 6 bases left between them. Looked up from germline, CDR1 is SGHDT and CDR2 is YYEEEE. This CDR3 spans 13 amino acids. The DNA for the CDR3 is TGTGCCAGCAGCTTGGGGAACTACTATGGCTACACCTTC. It translates to CASSLGNYYGYTF. The variable domain in full, with the rest retrieved from reference TRBV5-6 and TRBJ1-2, is DAGVTQSPTHLIKTRGQQVTLRCSPKSGHDTVSWYQQALGQGPQFIFQYYEEEERQRGNFPDRFSGHQFPNYSSELNVNALLLGDSALYLCASSLGNYYGYTFGSGTRLTVV.

V and J are TRBV3-1 (or the pseudogene TRBV3-2) and TRBJ1-5; possible D gene TRBD1, 5 bases. With 4 bases removed from V and 2 bases from J, the gap between germline ends came to 15 bases. This CDR3 has 16 residues. Germline V gene lookup returns CDR1 LGHDT and CDR2 YNNKEL (reference sequence). CDR3 amino acids: CASSPRRESGNQPQHF. Written as DNA, the CDR3 is TGTGCCAGCAGCCCTCGCAGGGAGAGTGGCAATCAGCCCCAGCATTTT.

The chain carries TRBV19 and TRBJ2-7, with D perhaps matching TRBD1 (6 bases). Per the germline V gene, CDR1 is LNHDA and CDR2 is SQIVND (reference sequence). The CDR3 loop spans 15 amino acids. V was clipped by 3 bases and J by 0 bases, with 12 bases between them. CDR3: CASSIGQGFSYEQYF. CDR3 nucleotides: TGTGCCAGTAGTATTGGGCAGGGGTTCTCCTACGAGCAGTACTTC. The variable domain in full, completed from reference TRBV19 and TRBJ2-7, reads DGGITQSPKYLFRKEGQNVTLSCEQNLNHDAMYWYRQDPGQGLRLIYYSQIVNDFQKGDIAEGYSVSREKKESFPLTVTSAQKNPTAFYLCASSIGQGFSYEQYFGPGTRLTVT.

This chain connects TRBV7-6 to TRBJ2-7, with D maybe TRBD1 (7 bases). This CDR3 region has 15 residues. In germline, CDR1 is SGHVS, CDR2 FNYEAQ. Trimming shortened V by 2 bases and J by 0 bases, and 11 bases separated the two germline ends. The CDR3 spells CASSLWRGHSYEQYF. Written as DNA, the CDR3 is TGTGCCAGCAGCTTATGGAGGGGGCACTCCTACGAGCAGTACTTC.

The chain has TRBV7-3 and TRBJ2-3, with D possibly matching TRBD2 (7 bases). Per germline, CDR1 SGHTA and CDR2 FQGTGA. The V and J ends lost 5 bases and 3 bases respectively, with 18 bases between them. This CDR3 is 16 amino acids long. CDR3 region: CASSLGRGGATDTQYF. The CDR3 nucleotides read TGTGCCAGCAGCCTAGGTCGCGGGGGCGCGACAGATACGCAGTATTTT.

The chain carries TRBV3-1 (or the pseudogene TRBV3-2) and TRBJ1-2, with 8 bases matching TRBD1. The CDR3 covers 14 residues. V lost 3 bases, J lost 4 bases, and 4 bases stayed unmatched. Germline CDR1 and CDR2: LGHDT and YNNKEL (reference sequence). CDR3 nucleotide sequence: TGTGCCAGCAGCCAGAGCGGACAGGGCTATGGCTACACCTTC. Its protein is CASSQSGQGYGYTF.

This clone was detected only once. The CDR3 DNA sequence: TGCGCCAGCAGCTTGGCGGGCCTCCAAGAGACCCAGTACTTC. It translates to CASSLAGLQETQYF. V gene TRBV5-1 combines with J gene TRBJ2-5; D is ambiguous. Per germline, CDR1 SGHRS and CDR2 YFSETQ. The length of the CDR3 is 14 residues. Between the trimmed V and J ends, which lost 0 bases and 1 base, there was a span of 7 bases.

V usage is TRBV5-1 and J usage is TRBJ1-2; D perhaps matches TRBD1 (6 bases). The CDR3 is 13 amino acids. CDR1 and CDR2 (germline): SGHRS, YFSETQ. V was trimmed by 5 bases and J by 7 bases, leaving 15 bases between them. The CDR3 coding sequence is TGCGCCAGCAGTTCCGACAGGAGGGGTGGCTACACCTTC. This codes for CASSSDRRGGYTF.

The chain carries TRBV19 and TRBJ2-1, with TRBD2 matching over 9 bases. Unmatched junction bases numbered 3, after V lost 4 bases and J lost 2 bases. Germline lookup yields CDR1 LNHDA and CDR2 SQIVND (reference sequence). This CDR3 has 15 amino acids. CDR3 bases: TGTGCCAGTAGTACCAGCGGGGGGCCCTACAATGAGCAGTTCTTC. Its protein is CASSTSGGPYNEQFF.

This chain's CDR3 is CASSLGGGGGALRTDTQYF. Here the CDR3 DNA reads TGTGCCAGCAGCTTAGGCGGTGGCGGGGGGGCTTTGAGGACAGATACGCAGTATTTT. V and J are TRBV11-3 and TRBJ2-3, with 9 nucleotides matching TRBD2. The CDR3 loop spans 19 amino acids. The V gene's germline CDR1 is SGHNT and CDR2 YENEEA. J gave up 3 bases and V 1 base, and 14 bases lay outside the gene matches. Complete variable domain (other parts from reference TRBV11-3 and TRBJ2-3): EAGVVQSPRYKIIEKKQPVAFWCNPISGHNTLYWYLQNLGQGPELLIRYENEEAVDDSQLPKDRFSAERLKGVDSTLKIQPAELGDSAVYLCASSLGGGGGALRTDTQYFGPGTRLTVL.

The chain recombines TRBV2 with TRBJ2-6, with D perhaps TRBD1 (5 bases). From germline, CDR1 is SNHLY and CDR2 FYNNEI. The CDR3 loop spans 15 amino acids. The V gene lost 6 bases and the J gene lost 2 bases, with 11 bases spanning the gap. CDR3 loop: CASRQERTGANVLTF. CDR3 nucleotides: TGTGCCAGCAGACAGGAAAGGACTGGGGCCAACGTCCTGACTTTC.

The chain couples TRBV29-1 to TRBJ1-2; no reliable D call. V lost 4 bases to trimming and J lost 6 bases, with 9 bases between them. CDR3 length: 11 amino acids. Germline CDR1 and CDR2: SQVTM and ANQGSEA. The CDR3 here is CSVVEPNGYTF. CDR3 DNA sequence: TGCAGCGTTGTTGAGCCGAATGGCTACACCTTC.

The chain has TRBV18 and TRBJ2-6; D unclear. V lost 2 bases and J lost 2, with 4 bases in between. Germline V lookup: CDR1 KGHSH, CDR2 LQKENI. The CDR3 consists of 14 residues. The CDR3 DNA follows: TGTGCCAGCTCACCATCCACTGGGGCCAACGTCCTGACTTTC. This codes for CASSPSTGANVLTF.